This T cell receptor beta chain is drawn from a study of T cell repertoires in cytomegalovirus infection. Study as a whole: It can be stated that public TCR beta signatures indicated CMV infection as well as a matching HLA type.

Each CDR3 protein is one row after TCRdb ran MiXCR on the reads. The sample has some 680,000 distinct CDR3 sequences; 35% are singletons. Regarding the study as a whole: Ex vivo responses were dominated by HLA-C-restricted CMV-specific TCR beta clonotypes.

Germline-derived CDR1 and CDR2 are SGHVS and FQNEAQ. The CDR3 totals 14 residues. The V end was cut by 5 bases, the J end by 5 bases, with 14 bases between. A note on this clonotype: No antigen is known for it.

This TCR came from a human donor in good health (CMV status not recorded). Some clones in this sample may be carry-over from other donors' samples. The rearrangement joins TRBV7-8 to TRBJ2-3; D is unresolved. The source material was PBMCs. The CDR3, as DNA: TGTGCCAGCAGCGCCCGGGCCCGACGAGATACGCAGTATTTT. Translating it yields CASSARARRDTQYF.